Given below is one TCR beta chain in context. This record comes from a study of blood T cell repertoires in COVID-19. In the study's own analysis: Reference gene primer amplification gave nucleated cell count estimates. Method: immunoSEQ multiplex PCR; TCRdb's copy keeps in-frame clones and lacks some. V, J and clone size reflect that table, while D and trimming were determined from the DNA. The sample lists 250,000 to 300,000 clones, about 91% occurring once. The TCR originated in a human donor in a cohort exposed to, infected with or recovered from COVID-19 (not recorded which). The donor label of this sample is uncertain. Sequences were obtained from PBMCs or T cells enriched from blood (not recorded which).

CDR3 in amino acids: CASSQDPAGAGDTQYF. In DNA, the CDR3 is TGTGCCAGCAGCCAAGATCCGGCGGGTGCGGGAGATACGCAGTATTTT. V and J are TRBV3-1 (or the pseudogene TRBV3-2) and TRBJ2-3; D is possibly TRBD2 (5 bases). Trimming stripped 0 bases from V and 5 bases from J, with 15 bases between. This CDR3 region has 16 residues. CDR1 and CDR2 (germline): LGHDT, YNNKEL (reference sequence).